This TCR beta chain emerged from a study of blood T cells in healthy people across ages (dated by TCRdb to the mid-2010s). General notes on the study: In model experiments, template switching captured roughly one uniquely barcoded TCR beta cDNA molecule for every two T cells. Using deep sequencing normalized with unique cDNA molecular identifiers, the study measured how TCR beta repertoire diversity changes with age. Donors were grouped into four age groups: young (average approximately 15 years), middle-aged (approximately 41), aged (about 59) and long-lived (around 82). To avoid experimental bias, donors of different ages were distributed randomly across sequencing lanes. Using the same blood draw, the study looked at two additional independent replicas of 1 million unique cDNA reads for two donors, one aged 18 to 30 and the other aged 80 or older. What the research found in general, with its limitations: Compared with the aged group, the long-lived group had more naive CD4+ T cells, fewer expanded clones and increased TCR diversity, suggesting age selection. Bulk unsorted PBMC profiling prevented conclusive comparison of naive and antigen-experienced compartments. Observed TCR beta diversity per million T cells fell roughly linearly with age, and a significant reduction was already apparent by age roughly 41. Donor CMV infection status was unknown, potentially confounding age-related changes in expanded clonotypes. Estimates of total diversity based on one million sequenced T cells were considered lower bounds and underestimates. The percentage of naive T cells measured by flow cytometry correlated strongly with observed TCR beta diversity.

Library construction relied on 5' RACE. TCRdb names Illumina HiSeq 2500 as the instrument used. A second PCR of about 6 to 11 cycles was performed with a sample-barcoded 5' primer and a J-beta primer mix. A template-switch 5' adaptor carrying 12 random nucleotides introduced a unique molecular identifier onto each TCR beta cDNA molecule. Each sample yielded at least 3 million CDR3-containing paired-end reads. First-strand cDNA synthesis was performed from all RNA using the Mint cDNA synthesis kit, with priming by a TRBC-specific oligonucleotide. All cDNA was treated with uracil-DNA glycosylase and then went through a first 18-cycle PCR with the universal primers M1SS and BC2_uni_R. The published analysis was carried out like this. For normalization, 1 million high-quality reads, each with a distinct molecular identifier, were randomly selected from each sample. Reads sharing molecular identifiers were discarded rather than binned into consensus sequences. MiTCR, run with a Q25 quality threshold and the strictest error-elimination algorithm, handled CDR3 identification, clonotype clustering and error correction. A nonparametric unseen species model using Euler transformation provided a lower-bound estimate of total TCR beta diversity. TCRdb reanalyzed the raw reads on its own, using fastp at Q25 for trimming and MiXCR for clone calling, and kept in-frame beta chains. Rows merge per CDR3 protein into single entries with the most common DNA and genes. Here the V and J calls rest on TCRdb's processing, not on the authors' analysis. The sample records about 620,000 distinct CDR3 sequences, roughly 21% of which are singletons. The ten biggest clones cover roughly 3.7% of the sample.

In regard to this clonotype: Its antigen is currently not known. No much larger clonotype is one base removed from it; base qualities were not supplied.

Systemically healthy Caucasian individuals from Russia, roughly 40 in total and aged roughly 6 to 100 years, were included as donors. Each donor gave ten milliliters of peripheral blood, collected into EDTA-treated Vacutainer tubes. Ficoll-Paque density-gradient centrifugation was used to isolate PBMCs, with at least 6.5 million per sample. Trizol reagent was used to extract total RNA from PBMCs, with at least 6 micrograms per sample. For every donor, flow cytometry on a PBMC aliquot measured the percentage of naive CD45RAhigh/CD27high T cells. Reading from cysteine to phenylalanine, the CDR3 counts 13 amino acids. Of the read, only the CDR3 DNA is kept; its 39 bases are in frame from base 1. V is trimmed back by 6 bases and J by 3 bases, and the junction contains 7 bases that no gene match accounts for. The germline V gene (reference sequence) specifies DFQATT as CDR1 and SNEGSKA as CDR2.

This sequence originates from a man in his 70s in good health. This chain is built from TRBV20-1 and TRBJ1-1, with 7 junctional bases fitting TRBD1. The sample taken for sequencing was blood. CDR3 loop: CSADNTGDTEAFF. The bases read TGCAGTGCAGACAATACAGGGGACACTGAAGCTTTCTTT.